The present T cell receptor beta chain was sequenced within a study of blood T cell repertoires in COVID-19. Study in general: The study drew acute and convalescent COVID-19 samples from the United States, Italy and Spain. In each case, the material was cDNA or gDNA derived from T cells, B-cell-depleted T cells, or PBMCs.

How the authors handled the data: Scientists estimated how many nucleated cells there were by amplifying reference gene primers. TCRdb keeps only in-frame clones here, not all; method: immunoSEQ multiplex PCR. That table furnishes V, J and clone size, whereas the DNA furnished D and trimming. The top ten hold 1% of the sample, which has about 350,000 clones, around nine tenths seen once. Participants had their cohort set by participant-reported clinical history. Trimming pared 8 bases from V and 7 bases from J, leaving 20 bases between. Germline loops: CDR1 MNHEY, CDR2 SMNVEV (reference sequence). This CDR3 spans 14 amino acids.

The sequencing input was PBMCs or T cells enriched from blood (not recorded which). The chain joins TRBV27 to TRBJ2-5; TRBD1 is a possible D gene (7 bases). This sequence originates from a woman in her thirties who had been exposed to COVID-19. The CDR3: CASDSQGGEGTQYF. CDR3 DNA sequence: TGTGCCAGCGACTCCCAGGGGGGAGAGGGGACCCAGTACTTC.